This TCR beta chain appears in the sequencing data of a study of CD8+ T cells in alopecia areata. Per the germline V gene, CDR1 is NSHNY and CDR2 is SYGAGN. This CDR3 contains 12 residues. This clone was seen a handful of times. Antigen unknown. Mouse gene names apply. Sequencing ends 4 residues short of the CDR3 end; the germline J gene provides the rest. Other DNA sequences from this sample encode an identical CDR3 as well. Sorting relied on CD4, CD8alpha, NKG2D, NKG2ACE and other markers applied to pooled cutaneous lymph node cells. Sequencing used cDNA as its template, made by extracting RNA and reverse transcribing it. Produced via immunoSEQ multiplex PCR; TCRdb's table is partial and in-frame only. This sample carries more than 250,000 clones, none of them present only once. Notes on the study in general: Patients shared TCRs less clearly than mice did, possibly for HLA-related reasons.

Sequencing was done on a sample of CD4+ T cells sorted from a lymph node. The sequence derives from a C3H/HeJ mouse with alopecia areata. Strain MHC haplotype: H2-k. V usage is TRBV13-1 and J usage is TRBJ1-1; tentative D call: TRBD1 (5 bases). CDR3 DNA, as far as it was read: TGTGCCAGCAGTGATGGGGGGGGA. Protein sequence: CASSDGGG. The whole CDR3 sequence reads CASSDGGGEVFF.